The clone carrying this TCR beta chain was seen ten or more times. The antigen is not known. V lost 7 bases, J lost 3 bases, and 13 bases lay in between. The germline V gene has CDR1 SQVTM and CDR2 ANQGSEA. This CDR3 is 12 amino acids long. TCRdb re-called the 5' RACE reads with MiXCR, one entry per CDR3 protein. The sample consists of some 200,000 distinct CDR3 sequences, roughly 13% of them appearing once. This entry is derived from a study of CD8 T cells in ankylosing spondylitis. Study-wide points: Fewer than 10 highly homologous variants formed a TCR beta motif that appeared characteristic of ankylosing spondylitis blood.

V and J are TRBV29-1 and TRBJ2-7; D might be TRBD1 (6 bases). Sequencing used blood, either unsorted or a sorted T cell fraction (not recorded which). This receptor was identified in a male donor with ankylosing spondylitis or in good health (not recorded which). The CDR3 DNA follows: TGCAGCGCACGGGACACCAACTACGAGCAGTACTTC. Protein: CSARDTNYEQYF.